This T cell receptor beta chain came from a study of cytomegalovirus exposure and HLA in healthy donors. Study background: Both the roughly 120 validation repertoires and the 550 to 750 first-cohort repertoires used the same platform, as reported by a later analysis.

Clones were sequenced by immunoSEQ multiplex PCR, and TCRdb holds only the in-frame ones, with some missing. Altogether roughly 240,000 clones are present, 80% to 90% being singletons, with the ten largest covering about 2.5%. Comments on this clone: Antigen: not known.

Study-wide results and limits: Later, an analysis found that TCR clusters from the first cohort tended to co-occur in the 130 or so validation repertoires. In vitro confirmation showed three CMV-associated chains to be CMV antigen specific. Rare TCR sequences predominated, though certain public TCRs were found in many donors.

Germline CDR1 is SGHDT and CDR2 is YYEEEE. The CDR3 is 14 amino acids. Trimming cost V 2 bases and J 9 bases, with 14 bases left between them. The chain has TRBV5-6 and TRBJ2-2, with a tentative D call TRBD1 (6 bases). The material sequenced was PBMCs. The sequence was collected from a man aged 18 to 29 in good health and CMV-seronegative. In DNA form, the CDR3 reads TGTGCCAGCAGCTTACAGGGCGGTTTCCGGGAGCTGTTTTTT. Translated: CASSLQGGFRELFF.